This record looks at one T cell receptor beta chain sequence and its context. Its cognate antigen has yet to be identified. The record has no base qualities; no much larger clone is one base away. The CDR3 goes from the cysteine to the phenylalanine over 14 residues. The CDR3 DNA has 42 bases and is translated from base 1. The CDR1 and CDR2 encoded by the germline V gene (reference sequence) are SEHNR and FQNEAQ. V is cut by 5 bases and J by 5 bases, and the space between the germline ends is 12 bases. This sample stems from a study of shared clonotypes between healthy human individuals (dated by TCRdb to 2020 to 2021). With regard to the full study: A couple of women and a few men aged 18 to 49 years were included in the cohort. For each donor, three plates each were used for CD4 naive and CD4 memory, two plates were used for CD8 naive, and one plate was used for CD8 memory. Leukapheresis yielded between about 0.9 and 9.5 billion PBMCs per donor. Blood TCR repertoires of five healthy adults were deeply sequenced to estimate repertoire size and the extent of clonotype sharing between individuals. Different laboratories and diverse techniques were used to prepare libraries and sequence TCR repertoires, to increase sequencing depth and limit assay-specific biases. The research as a whole found: Even with the large sequencing depth, rarefaction of the sorted-subset datasets indicated that sequencing was incomplete. Because the study included a small number of donors, the genetic and exposure-history diversity represented was limited. Pairwise subsampling led to the expectation that sequencing depth would affect the degree of clonotype sharing among donors. Sampling was restricted to blood, and TCR repertoires in tissue are likely to differ from TCR repertoires in blood. Naive subsets generally had larger estimated clonotype richness than memory subsets did. About 5% of naive CD4, roughly 3.5% of naive CD8, about 2.4% of memory CD4, and approximately 0.39% of memory CD8 clonotypes were shared across several donors. Compared with non-shared clonotypes, the clonotypes found in all four sorted-subset donors had higher generation probabilities.

CD8 naive samples were obtained by positive selection for CCR7 among CD45RO-negative cells, yielding a CD45RA+CCR7+ population from which TemRA cells were excluded. The donors were healthy, HIV-negative adults who had no recently reported acute infections or vaccinations. All donors were Caucasian adults living in Nashville, Tennessee, USA. After blood collection by leukapheresis, PBMCs were isolated using Ficoll-Histopaque density gradient centrifugation and then cryopreserved in the vapor phase of liquid nitrogen. Analytical flow cytometry was used to check the purity and quantity of each magnetically sorted T cell population. Each sorted fraction had its genomic DNA isolated and then quantified by UV absorbance on a Nanodrop 2000c. Using the deep immunoSEQ assay, multiplex PCR amplified TCR CDR3 regions from genomic DNA. Genomic DNA extracted from each cell subset was distributed evenly over all wells of several immunoSEQ 96-well plates, and each plate served as one replicate. For sorted subsets, around 0.2 ug of genomic DNA, equivalent to 25,000 to 30,000 T cell genomes, went into each replicate PCR. Purified libraries were measured with a Qubit 3.0 fluorometer, size-checked on a Bioanalyzer 2100, and measured again with the KAPA Library Quantification kit. Every immunoSEQ 96-well plate was sequenced on a separate single-read 150-cycle Illumina NextSeq 550 flow cell. The authors' pipeline ran thus. Because the immunoSEQ output included only junctional sequences and no quality scores, the filtering could not be the same as the filtering used for full-length reads. To assign V/J genes and CDR3, sequences were annotated against IMGT germline references using PyIR, a Python wrapper for IgBLAST v1.9. Reads with weak V/J assignments (E-value above 1e-6), missing CDR3, stop codons, out-of-frame junctions, or ambiguous translated residues were removed. V3J clonotypes were defined by identical inferred V gene, J gene, and CDR3 amino acid sequence. Percentage overlap between repertoires was computed as shared unique clonotypes divided by the size of the smaller repertoire. Three approaches were used to assess repertoire richness: RTK rarefaction, the Chao1 estimator, and Recon v2.1 estimates of unobserved clonotypes. Generation probabilities for all TCRbeta clonotypes obtained by the gDNA method from a handful of donors were computed using OLGA. TCRdb took this table from immuneACCESS and kept in-frame rearrangements with V and J called. Such tables lack part of the clones; where checked against another copy, unresolved V genes explain under half of the gap, and the rest is unexplained. V and J calls and clone size are given by that table; D and trimming were obtained from the DNA. Counted in this sample were roughly 2,000,000 clones; 80% to 95% of them appeared once. The ten largest clones represent more than 1.5% of the sample.

Material: naive CD8+ T cells from PBMCs. The cell subset or site label, read with the paper, signifies: CD45RA+CCR7+. The TCR sequence derives from a young man in good health. Some clones in this sample may be carry-over from other donors' samples. The V gene is TRBV7-9 and the J gene is TRBJ2-2; the D gene cannot be resolved reliably. The CDR3 region reads CASSPRLATGELFF. The DNA sequence is TGTGCCAGCAGCCCTCGGCTGGCAACCGGGGAGCTGTTTTTT. Where the CDR3 stops, the reference TRBV7-9 and TRBJ2-2 genes take over; the full variable domain is DTGVSQNPRHKITKRGQNVTFRCDPISEHNRLYWYRQTLGQGPEFLTYFQNEAQLEKSRLLSDRFSAERPKGSFSTLEIQRTEQGDSAMYLCASSPRLATGELFFGEGSRLTVL.